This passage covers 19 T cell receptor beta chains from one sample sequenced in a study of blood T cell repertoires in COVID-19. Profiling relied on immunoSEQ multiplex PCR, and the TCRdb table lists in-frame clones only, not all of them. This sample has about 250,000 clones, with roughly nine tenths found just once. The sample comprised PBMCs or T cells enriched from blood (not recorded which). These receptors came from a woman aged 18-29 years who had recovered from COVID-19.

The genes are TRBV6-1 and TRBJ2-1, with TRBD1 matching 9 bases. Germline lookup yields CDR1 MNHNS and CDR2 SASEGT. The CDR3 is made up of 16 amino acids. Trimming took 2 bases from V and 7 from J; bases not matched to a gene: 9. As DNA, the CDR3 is TGTGCCAGCAGTGAACCTAGACAGGGGGGCAAAAATGAGCAGTTCTTC. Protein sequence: CASSEPRQGGKNEQFF.

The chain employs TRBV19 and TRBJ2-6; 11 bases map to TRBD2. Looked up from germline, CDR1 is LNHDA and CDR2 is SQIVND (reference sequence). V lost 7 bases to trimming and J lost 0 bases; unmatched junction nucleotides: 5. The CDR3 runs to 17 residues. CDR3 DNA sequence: TGTGCCAGTACCAGGGGACTAGCGGACTCTGGGGCCAACGTCCTGACTTTC. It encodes CASTRGLADSGANVLTF.

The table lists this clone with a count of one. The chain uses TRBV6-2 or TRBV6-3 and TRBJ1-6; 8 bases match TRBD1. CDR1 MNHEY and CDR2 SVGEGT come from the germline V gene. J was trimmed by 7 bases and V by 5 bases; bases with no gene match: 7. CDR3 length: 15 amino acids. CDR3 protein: CASSTAGGRNSPLHF. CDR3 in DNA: TGTGCCAGCAGTACAGCAGGGGGCCGGAATTCACCCCTCCACTTT.

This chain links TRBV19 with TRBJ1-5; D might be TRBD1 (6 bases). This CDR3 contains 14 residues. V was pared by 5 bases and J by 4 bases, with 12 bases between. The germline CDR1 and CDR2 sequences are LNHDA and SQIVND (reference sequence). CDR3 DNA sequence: TGTGCCAGTAGTGCCCGGGACACTAATCAGCCCCAGCATTTT. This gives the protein CASSARDTNQPQHF.

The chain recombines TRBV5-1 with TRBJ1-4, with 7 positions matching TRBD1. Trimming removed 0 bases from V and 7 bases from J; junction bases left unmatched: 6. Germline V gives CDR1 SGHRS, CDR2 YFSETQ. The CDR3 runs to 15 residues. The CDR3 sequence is CASSLVVGTAEKLFF. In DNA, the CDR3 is TGCGCCAGCAGCTTGGTGGTCGGGACAGCTGAAAAACTGTTTTTT.

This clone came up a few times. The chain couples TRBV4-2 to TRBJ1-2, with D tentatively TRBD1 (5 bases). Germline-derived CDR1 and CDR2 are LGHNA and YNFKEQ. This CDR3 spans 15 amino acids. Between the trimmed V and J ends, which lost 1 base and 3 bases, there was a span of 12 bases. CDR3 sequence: CASSQGSREDYGYTF. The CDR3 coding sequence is TGTGCCAGCAGCCAAGGTTCCAGGGAGGACTATGGCTACACCTTC.

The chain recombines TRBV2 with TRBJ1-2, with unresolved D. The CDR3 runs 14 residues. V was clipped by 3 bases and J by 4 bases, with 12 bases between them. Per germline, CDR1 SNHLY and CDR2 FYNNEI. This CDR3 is CASSEFPGGYGYTF. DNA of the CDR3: TGTGCCAGCAGTGAGTTCCCGGGAGGCTATGGCTACACCTTC.

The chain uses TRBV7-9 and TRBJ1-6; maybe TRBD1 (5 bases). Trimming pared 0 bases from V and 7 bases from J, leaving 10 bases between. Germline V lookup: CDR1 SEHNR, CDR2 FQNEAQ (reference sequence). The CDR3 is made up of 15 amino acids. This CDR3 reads CASSLAGGGNSPLHF. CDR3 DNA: TGTGCCAGCAGCTTAGCCGGGGGGGGGAATTCACCCCTCCACTTT.

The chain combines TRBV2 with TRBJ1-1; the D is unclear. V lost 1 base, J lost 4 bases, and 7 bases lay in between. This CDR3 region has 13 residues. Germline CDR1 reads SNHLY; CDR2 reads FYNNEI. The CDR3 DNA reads TGTGCCAGCAGTGAAGAGCGGGCCACTGAAGCTTTCTTT. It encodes CASSEERATEAFF.

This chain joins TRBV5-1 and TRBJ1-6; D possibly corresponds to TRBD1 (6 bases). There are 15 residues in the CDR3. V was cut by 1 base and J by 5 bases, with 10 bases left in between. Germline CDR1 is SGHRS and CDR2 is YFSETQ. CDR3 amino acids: CASSLLGQNNSPLHF. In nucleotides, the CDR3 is TGCGCCAGCAGCTTGTTGGGACAAAATAATTCACCCCTCCACTTT.

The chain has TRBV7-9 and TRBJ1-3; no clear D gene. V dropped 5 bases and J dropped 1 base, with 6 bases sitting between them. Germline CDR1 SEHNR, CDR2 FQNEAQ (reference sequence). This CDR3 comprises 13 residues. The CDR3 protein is CASSLPSGNTIYF. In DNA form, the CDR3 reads TGTGCCAGCAGCCTTCCTTCTGGAAACACCATATATTTT.

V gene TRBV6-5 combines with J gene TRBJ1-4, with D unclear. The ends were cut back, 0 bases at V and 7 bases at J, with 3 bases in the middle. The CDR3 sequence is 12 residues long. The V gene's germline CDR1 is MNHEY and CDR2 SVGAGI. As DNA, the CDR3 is TGTGCCAGCAGTTACTCCATTGAAAAACTGTTTTTT. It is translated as CASSYSIEKLFF.

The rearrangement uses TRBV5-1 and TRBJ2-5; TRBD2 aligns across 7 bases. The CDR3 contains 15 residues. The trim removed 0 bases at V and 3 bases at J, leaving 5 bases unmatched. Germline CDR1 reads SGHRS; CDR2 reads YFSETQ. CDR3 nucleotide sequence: TGCGCCAGCAGCTTGGCTGGCAGCGGGGAAGAGACCCAGTACTTC. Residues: CASSLAGSGEETQYF. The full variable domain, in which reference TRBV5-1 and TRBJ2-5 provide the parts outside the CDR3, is KAGVTQTPRYLIKTRGQQVTLSCSPISGHRSVSWYQQTPGQGLQFLFEYFSETQRNKGNFPGRFSGRQFSNSRSEMNVSTLELGDSALYLCASSLAGSGEETQYFGPGTRLLVL.

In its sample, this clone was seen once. The CDR3 DNA follows: TGTGCCAGCAGCCAAGATCTGGGGAGGGACACCGGGGAGCTGTTTTTT. This sequence encodes CASSQDLGRDTGELFF. The rearrangement joins TRBV3-1 (or the pseudogene TRBV3-2) to TRBJ2-2; the match to TRBD2 covers 7 bases. The CDR3 length is 16 residues. Losses at the gene ends were 0 bases for V and 3 bases for J; bases not matched to a gene: 4. Germline assignment: CDR1 LGHDT and CDR2 YNNKEL (reference sequence).

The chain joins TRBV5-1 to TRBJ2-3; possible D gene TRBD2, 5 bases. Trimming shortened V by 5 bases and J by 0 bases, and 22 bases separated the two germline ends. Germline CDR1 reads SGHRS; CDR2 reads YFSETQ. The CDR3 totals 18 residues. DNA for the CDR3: TGCGCCAGCAGGGGAGCATCACGGGGTCGAGAAAGCACAGATACGCAGTATTTT. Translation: CASRGASRGRESTDTQYF.

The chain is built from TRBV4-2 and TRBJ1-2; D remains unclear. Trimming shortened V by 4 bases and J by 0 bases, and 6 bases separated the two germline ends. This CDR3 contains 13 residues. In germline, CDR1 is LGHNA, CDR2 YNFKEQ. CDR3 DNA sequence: TGTGCCAGCAGCCCCCCAGCTAACTATGGCTACACCTTC. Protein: CASSPPANYGYTF.

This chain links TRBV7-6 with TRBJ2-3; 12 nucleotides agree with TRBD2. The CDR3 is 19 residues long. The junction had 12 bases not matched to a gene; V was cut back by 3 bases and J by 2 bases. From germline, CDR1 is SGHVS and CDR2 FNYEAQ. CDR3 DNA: TGTGCCAGCAGCTTGGGCAAAGGACTAGCGGGGAGAACCACAGATACGCAGTATTTT. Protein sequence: CASSLGKGLAGRTTDTQYF.

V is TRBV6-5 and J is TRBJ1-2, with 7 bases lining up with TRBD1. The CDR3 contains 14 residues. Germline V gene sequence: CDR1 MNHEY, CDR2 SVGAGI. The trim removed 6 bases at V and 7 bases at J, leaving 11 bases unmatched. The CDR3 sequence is CASSLTGAQSGYTF. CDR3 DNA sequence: TGTGCCAGCAGCCTAACAGGGGCTCAGAGTGGCTACACCTTC.

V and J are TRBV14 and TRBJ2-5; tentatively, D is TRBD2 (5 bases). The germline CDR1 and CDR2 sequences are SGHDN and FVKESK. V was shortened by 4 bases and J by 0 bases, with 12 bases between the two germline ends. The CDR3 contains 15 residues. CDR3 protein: CASSPQSRDQETQYF. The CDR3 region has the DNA TGTGCCAGCAGCCCCCAGTCGAGGGACCAAGAGACCCAGTACTTC.